Listed here are 24 T cell receptor beta chains from one sample, sequenced in a study of T cell repertoires in cytomegalovirus infection. Each CDR3 protein gets one entry after TCRdb re-called the reads with MiXCR. The data show 750,000 to 950,000 distinct CDR3 sequences, 29% seen once. Their antigens are not known. The source was cultured CD8+ T cells from PBMCs, collected from culture after CMV antigen stimulation. The source of these receptors is a human donor in good health (CMV status not recorded). Some clones in this sample may be carry-over from other donors' samples.

There are a few counts of this clonotype. The chain employs TRBV28 and TRBJ1-1; the D is unclear. CDR1 MDHEN and CDR2 SYDVKM come from the germline V gene. The CDR3 sequence is 14 residues long. Trimming took off 7 bases at V and 2 bases at J, with 14 bases between the two ends. CDR3 loop: CASTPPGRNTEAFF. In nucleotides, the CDR3 is TGTGCCAGCACCCCTCCGGGCAGAAACACTGAAGCTTTCTTT.

This clonotype showed up just a few times. The CDR3 protein is CASGLPWTGGGPEAFF. In DNA form, the CDR3 reads TGTGCTAGTGGTTTGCCCTGGACAGGAGGGGGGCCTGAAGCTTTCTTT. V is TRBV12-5 and J is TRBJ1-1, with 7 bases lining up with TRBD1. The V gene end was trimmed by 2 bases and the J gene end by 6 bases; junction bases not matched to a gene: 12. This CDR3 is built from 16 residues. Germline V gives CDR1 LGHNT, CDR2 FRNRAP.

This clonotype occurred a few times. The CDR3 loop is CASSQIPTREQYF. The CDR3 coding sequence is TGTGCCAGCAGTCAGATCCCAACGCGGGAGCAGTACTTC. The rearrangement uses TRBV27 and TRBJ2-7, with unresolved D. V was pared by 5 bases and J by 7 bases, with 15 bases between. The CDR3 runs to 13 residues. CDR1 and CDR2 (germline): MNHEY, SMNVEV (reference sequence).

This clonotype showed up just a few times. The chain joins TRBV5-5 to TRBJ2-2; D call uncertain. This CDR3 comprises 14 residues. V was trimmed by 6 bases and J by 1 base, leaving 10 bases between them. Per germline, CDR1 SGHKS and CDR2 YYEKEE (reference sequence). CDR3 region: CASIPPRNTGELFF. In DNA form, the CDR3 reads TGTGCCAGCATCCCGCCTCGGAACACCGGGGAGCTGTTTTTT.

The gene calls are TRBV28 and TRBJ1-5; TRBD1 matches at 8 bases. Germline V gene data show CDR1 as MDHEN and CDR2 as SYDVKM. The CDR3 is 16 amino acids. J was trimmed by 4 bases and V by 1 base; bases with no gene match: 6. The CDR3 DNA sequence: TGTGCCAGCAGTTTATTTTTTGGACAGGGAAATCAGCCCCAGCATTTT. Its translation is CASSLFFGQGNQPQHF.

This clonotype came up a few times. The chain carries TRBV19 and TRBJ2-3; 7 bases match TRBD2. Germline V CDR1 and CDR2: LNHDA, SQIVND (reference sequence). The CDR3 covers 16 residues. The trim removed 6 bases at V and 0 bases at J, leaving 9 bases unmatched. In DNA, the CDR3 is TGTGCCAGTAGCCCGTTAGTGGGGGGGAGCACAGATACGCAGTATTTT. Encoded protein: CASSPLVGGSTDTQYF. The whole variable domain, remainder taken from reference TRBV19 and TRBJ2-3, is DGGITQSPKYLFRKEGQNVTLSCEQNLNHDAMYWYRQDPGQGLRLIYYSQIVNDFQKGDIAEGYSVSREKKESFPLTVTSAQKNPTAFYLCASSPLVGGSTDTQYFGPGTRLTVL.

The chain uses TRBV6-6 and TRBJ2-5, with 8 bases matching TRBD1. The CDR3 is made up of 15 amino acids. The V gene's germline CDR1 is MNHNY and CDR2 SVGAGI (reference sequence). The trim removed 5 bases at V and 2 bases at J, leaving 7 bases unmatched. The CDR3 loop is CASSDLDRAQETQYF. CDR3 bases: TGTGCCAGCAGTGATCTGGACAGGGCGCAAGAGACCCAGTACTTC.

There are a few counts of this clonotype. This chain joins TRBV7-2 and TRBJ2-1; 8 positions agree with TRBD1. The V gene end was trimmed by 4 bases and the J gene end by 1 base; junction bases not matched to a gene: 12. The CDR3 is made up of 18 amino acids. CDR1 is SGHTA and CDR2 is FQGNSA in the germline V gene. CDR3 protein: CASSSQGAFERSYNEQFF. CDR3 nucleotides: TGTGCCAGCAGCTCTCAGGGGGCTTTCGAACGTTCCTACAATGAGCAGTTCTTC.

The chain couples TRBV6-6 to TRBJ1-4; D perhaps matches TRBD1 (5 bases). V dropped 7 bases and J dropped 4 bases, with 10 bases sitting between them. Per the germline V gene, CDR1 is MNHNY and CDR2 is SVGAGI (reference sequence). The CDR3 loop spans 13 amino acids. DNA for the CDR3: TGTGCCAGCATGGGGCGGATTAATGAAAAACTGTTTTTT. Translating it yields CASMGRINEKLFF.

The chain is built from TRBV7-4 and TRBJ2-2, with a possible D match to TRBD1 (6 bases). CDR1 and CDR2 (germline): SGHVT, SQSDAQ. V lost 4 bases, J lost 5 bases, and 20 bases lay in between. The CDR3 extends over 17 amino acids. CDR3 coding DNA: TGTGCCAGCAGCTCAAACCCCACAGGGATCGAAACCGGGGAGCTGTTTTTT. This encodes CASSSNPTGIETGELFF.

The chain links TRBV6-8 to TRBJ2-1; D is possibly TRBD1 or TRBD2 (5 bases each). The CDR3 is made up of 15 amino acids. Per the germline V gene, CDR1 is MNHGY and CDR2 is SAAAGT. The ends were cut back, 4 bases at V and 2 bases at J, with 12 bases in the middle. The chain's CDR3 is CASSSGTITYNEQFF. The CDR3 DNA follows: TGTGCCAGCAGTTCCGGGACGATCACCTACAATGAGCAGTTCTTC.

The chain uses TRBV4-1 and TRBJ1-6, with TRBD1 identical over 10 bases. J was trimmed by 6 bases and V by 5 bases; bases with no gene match: 4. Germline V gives CDR1 MGHRA, CDR2 YSYEKL. This CDR3 has 15 amino acids. In DNA, the CDR3 is TGCGCCAGCAGCTATAGGACAGGGGGTAATTCACCCCTCCACTTT. It specifies CASSYRTGGNSPLHF.

There are a few counts of this clonotype. The CDR3 region is CASSEGTGDYEQYV. The CDR3 region has the DNA TGTGCCAGCAGTGAAGGGACAGGGGACTACGAGCAGTACGTC. The chain joins TRBV6-1 to TRBJ2-7; 9 bases line up with TRBD1. Germline V gives CDR1 MNHNS, CDR2 SASEGT. The CDR3 consists of 14 residues. J gave up 3 bases and V 1 base, and 1 base lay outside the gene matches.

The CDR3 bases are TGTGCCAGCAGTTTTCCATGGGGCCCCCTCCACTTT. It is translated as CASSFPWGPLHF. V gene TRBV27 combines with J gene TRBJ1-6, with a possible D match to TRBD1 (5 bases). From germline, CDR1 is MNHEY and CDR2 SMNVEV (reference sequence). V lost 3 bases and J lost 13, with 10 bases in between. The CDR3 sequence is 12 residues long.

This clonotype came up a few times. The chain couples TRBV11-2 to TRBJ1-5; D is perhaps TRBD1 (6 bases). The CDR3 has 12 amino acids. V lost 4 bases and J lost 9, with 10 bases in between. Germline V gene sequence: CDR1 SGHAT, CDR2 FQNNGV. This chain's CDR3 is CASSSPGAPQHF. The CDR3 DNA follows: TGTGCCAGCAGCTCACCAGGGGCGCCCCAGCATTTT. Variable domain in full (rest from reference TRBV11-2 and TRBJ1-5): EAGVAQSPRYKIIEKRQSVAFWCNPISGHATLYWYQQILGQGPKLLIQFQNNGVVDDSQLPKDRFSAERLKGVDSTLKIQPAKLEDSAVYLCASSSPGAPQHFGDGTRLSIL.

The V gene is TRBV14, the J gene TRBJ2-7; D is unresolved. CDR3 length: 13 residues. Trimming took 5 bases from V and 3 from J, leaving 11 bases between them. Germline V gene lookup returns CDR1 SGHDN and CDR2 FVKESK. CDR3 amino acids: CASSVDRGYEQYF. The CDR3 bases are TGTGCCAGCAGCGTGGACCGAGGCTACGAGCAGTACTTC.

The genes are TRBV7-9 and TRBJ1-5; D call uncertain. The CDR3 extends over 14 amino acids. The germline V and J ends were trimmed by 3 bases and 0 bases, with 6 bases remaining between them. The germline gives CDR1 SEHNR, CDR2 FQNEAQ (reference sequence). The CDR3: CASSFDYSNQPQHF. The CDR3 nucleotides read TGTGCCAGCAGCTTTGACTATAGCAATCAGCCCCAGCATTTT.

This clonotype was counted between two and nine times. The J gene is TRBJ2-2, the V gene TRBV6-2 or TRBV6-3, with TRBD2 matching over 9 bases. The V gene end was trimmed by 6 bases and the J gene end by 8 bases; junction bases not matched to a gene: 7. The CDR3 runs 14 residues. Germline CDR1 and CDR2: MNHEY and SVGEGT. CDR3 amino acids: CASSLRTSEGELFF. CDR3 sequence (DNA): TGTGCCAGCAGCCTGCGGACTAGCGAGGGGGAGCTGTTTTTT.

The CDR3 spells CASSLWFGGIDNEQFF. The CDR3 nucleotides read TGTGCCAGCAGCTTATGGTTCGGGGGCATCGATAATGAGCAGTTCTTC. The rearrangement joins TRBV7-9 to TRBJ2-1; possibly TRBD1 or TRBD2 for D (6 bases each). Germline loops: CDR1 SEHNR, CDR2 FQNEAQ (reference sequence). The CDR3 consists of 16 residues. Trimming took 2 bases from V and 7 from J, leaving 18 bases between them.

The chain couples TRBV2 to TRBJ1-2; D call uncertain. Germline lookup yields CDR1 SNHLY and CDR2 FYNNEI. This CDR3 has 12 residues. V lost 8 bases to trimming and J lost 4 bases, with 11 bases between them. The CDR3 reads CASDGGPYGYTF. CDR3 DNA sequence: TGTGCCAGCGATGGAGGGCCCTATGGCTACACCTTC.

V usage is TRBV6-5 and J usage is TRBJ1-3; the D gene is possibly TRBD1 (5 bases). The germline V gene has CDR1 MNHEY and CDR2 SVGAGI. The V gene lost 4 bases and the J gene lost 1 base, with 11 bases spanning the gap. This CDR3 is built from 15 residues. DNA of the CDR3: TGTGCCAGCAGTTTTTACGGGGGGTCTGGAAACACCATATATTTT. This sequence encodes CASSFYGGSGNTIYF.

This clonotype has just a few counts. V gene TRBV11-2 combines with J gene TRBJ1-2; a possible D gene is TRBD1 (5 bases). This CDR3 comprises 15 residues. Germline V gene sequence: CDR1 SGHAT, CDR2 FQNNGV. Trimming took 4 bases from V and 2 from J, leaving 14 bases between them. CDR3 loop: CASSSLTERNYGYTF. CDR3 nucleotide sequence: TGTGCCAGCAGCTCGTTGACAGAGAGGAACTATGGCTACACCTTC.

This clonotype was seen more than once but under ten times. The chain recombines TRBV10-3 with TRBJ1-1; TRBD1 is a possible D gene (5 bases). The CDR3 totals 14 residues. CDR1 and CDR2 (germline): ENHRY, SYGVKD. V lost 3 bases and J lost 4, with 12 bases in between. CDR3 protein: CAISEAGSATEAFF. CDR3 DNA: TGTGCCATCAGTGAAGCAGGGTCGGCCACTGAAGCTTTCTTT.

The chain uses TRBV4-1 and TRBJ1-2; D might be TRBD1 (6 bases). Germline-derived CDR1 and CDR2 are MGHRA and YSYEKL. There are 17 residues in the CDR3. Deletions cut 1 base from V and 3 bases from J, with 18 bases between. The CDR3 region is CASSQGIRGGFDYGYTF. CDR3 DNA: TGCGCCAGCAGCCAAGGTATCAGGGGCGGATTTGACTATGGCTACACCTTC.